Below, 7 T cell receptor beta chains from the same sample are listed, as sequenced in a study of control samples from healthy donors and cancer patients (dated by TCRdb to the early 2020s). The library was generated by the immunoSEQ multiplex PCR assay. In its TCRdb copy, this immuneACCESS table keeps in-frame sequences only and misses some clones. Where compared with another copy, unresolved V genes explain less than half of these, and the others have no known cause. This sample has 350,000 to 450,000 clones in its table, and 90% of those were observed once. Of the sample, 6% to 7% is held by the ten largest clones. Specimen: PBMCs. These receptor sequences come from a man aged 35 to 55 with head and neck cancer.

The rearrangement links TRBV4-3 to TRBJ2-7; 7 nucleotides agree with TRBD1. Germline V CDR1 and CDR2: LGHNA, YSLEER. The V gene end was trimmed by 1 base and the J gene end by 5 bases; junction bases not matched to a gene: 5. The CDR3 sequence is 14 residues long. The CDR3 DNA follows: TGCGCCAGCAGCCAAGTGGCAGGGGGTCACGAGCAGTACTTC. Translating gives CASSQVAGGHEQYF.

The CDR3 DNA is TGTGCCAGTTATTCAGGGTTGAACACTGAAGCTTTCTTT. Translation: CASYSGLNTEAFF. The genes are TRBV27 and TRBJ1-1; weak D call: TRBD1 (5 bases). The V gene's germline CDR1 is MNHEY and CDR2 SMNVEV (reference sequence). Trimming removed 9 bases at V and 0 bases at J, with 11 bases between. The CDR3 consists of 13 residues.

The chain links TRBV7-8 to TRBJ1-5, with unresolved D. Germline V gene data show CDR1 as SGHVS and CDR2 as FQNEAQ. V gave up 0 bases and J gave up 4 bases, with 7 bases separating them. The CDR3 contains 14 residues. For the CDR3, the DNA is TGTGCCAGCAGCTTAGCTCTCCAGAATCAGCCCCAGCATTTT. Protein product: CASSLALQNQPQHF.

The genes are TRBV5-1 and TRBJ2-2, with TRBD1 matching 9 bases. Unmatched junction bases numbered 5, after V lost 0 bases and J lost 5 bases. The CDR3 consists of 16 residues. The V gene's germline CDR1 is SGHRS and CDR2 YFSETQ. The CDR3 spells CASSLAGTGRTGELFF. As DNA, the CDR3 is TGCGCCAGCAGCTTGGCGGGGACAGGGAGAACCGGGGAGCTGTTTTTT.

The chain uses TRBV30 and TRBJ1-2; possibly TRBD1 for D (6 bases). The length of the CDR3 is 14 residues. Germline CDR1 is GTSNPN and CDR2 is SVGIG (reference sequence). The V end was cut by 1 base, the J end by 7 bases, with 16 bases between. CDR3 nucleotides: TGTGCCTGGAGTGGAGAACAGGGTTTAAGTGGCTACACCTTC. Protein product: CAWSGEQGLSGYTF.

This chain connects TRBV5-5 to TRBJ2-1; 9 positions match TRBD2. The CDR3 runs to 13 residues. Germline V gives CDR1 SGHKS, CDR2 YYEKEE (reference sequence). V shed 9 bases, J shed 10 bases, and the junction held 11 bases outside the gene matches. CDR3 amino acids: CATEMVAGAEQFF. Here the CDR3 DNA reads TGTGCCACCGAGATGGTAGCGGGGGCCGAGCAGTTCTTC.

The chain joins TRBV27 to TRBJ2-1; D gene unclear. CDR3 size: 15 residues. Trimming took off 3 bases at V and 0 bases at J, with 9 bases between the two ends. Germline CDR1 is MNHEY and CDR2 is SMNVEV (reference sequence). CDR3 DNA sequence: TGTGCCAGCAGTTTCCGGTACGGCTCCTACAATGAGCAGTTCTTC. Its translation: CASSFRYGSYNEQFF.